The 2 T cell receptor beta chains below were found in one sample sequenced in a study of OX40 agonist ivuxolimab in advanced cancers. The table came from immunoSEQ multiplex PCR; TCRdb's copy has only in-frame clones and leaves some out. The sample yields some 67,000 clones, about 85% seen once. Sequenced material: CD4+ or CD8+ T cells sorted from blood, taken in a trial of the OX40 agonist ivuxolimab. The receptors stem from an adult with an advanced solid tumor such as melanoma, head and neck, liver or kidney cancer.

This clone was seen a handful of times. The rearrangement links TRBV5-6 to TRBJ1-6; TRBD1 is a possible D gene (5 bases). Germline V gene lookup returns CDR1 SGHDT and CDR2 YYEEEE. The V end lost 2 bases, the J end lost 7 bases, and 13 bases lay between the germline ends. CDR3 length: 15 amino acids. The CDR3 reads CASSFMGRENSPLHF. The CDR3 region has the DNA TGTGCCAGCAGCTTTATGGGCAGGGAAAATTCACCCCTCCACTTT. Together with reference TRBV5-6 and TRBJ1-6, the CDR3 gives the full variable domain: DAGVTQSPTHLIKTRGQQVTLRCSPKSGHDTVSWYQQALGQGPQFIFQYYEEEERQRGNFPDRFSGHQFPNYSSELNVNALLLGDSALYLCASSFMGRENSPLHFGNGTRLTVT.

The gene calls are TRBV30 and TRBJ2-1, with 8 positions matching TRBD1. V trimming: 1 base; J trimming: 5 bases; junction bases outside the gene matches: 7. This CDR3 has 15 amino acids. CDR1 GTSNPN and CDR2 SVGIG come from the germline V gene (reference sequence). CDR3 residues: CAWSGRQGIDNEQFF. The CDR3 region has the DNA TGTGCCTGGAGTGGGCGACAGGGGATAGACAATGAGCAGTTCTTC. Combining the CDR3 with reference TRBV30 and TRBJ2-1 gives the whole variable domain SQTIHQWPATLVQPVGSPLSLECTVEGTSNPNLYWYRQAAGRGLQLLFYSVGIGQISSEVPQNLSASRPQDRQFILSSKKLLLSDSGFYLCAWSGRQGIDNEQFFGPGTRLTVL.